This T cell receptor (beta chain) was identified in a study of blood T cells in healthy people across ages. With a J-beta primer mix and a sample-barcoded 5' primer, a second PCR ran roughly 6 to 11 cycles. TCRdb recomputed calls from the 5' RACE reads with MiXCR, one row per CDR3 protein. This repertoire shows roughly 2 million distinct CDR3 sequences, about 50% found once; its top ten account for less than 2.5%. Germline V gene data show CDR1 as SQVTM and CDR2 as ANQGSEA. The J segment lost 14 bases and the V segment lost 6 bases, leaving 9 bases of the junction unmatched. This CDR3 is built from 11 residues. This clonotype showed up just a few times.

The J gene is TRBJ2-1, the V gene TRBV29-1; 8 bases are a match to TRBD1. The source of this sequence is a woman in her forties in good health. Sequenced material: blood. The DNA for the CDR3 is TGCAGCGTGAGGACAGGGTGGAACGAGTTCTTC. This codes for CSVRTGWNEFF.